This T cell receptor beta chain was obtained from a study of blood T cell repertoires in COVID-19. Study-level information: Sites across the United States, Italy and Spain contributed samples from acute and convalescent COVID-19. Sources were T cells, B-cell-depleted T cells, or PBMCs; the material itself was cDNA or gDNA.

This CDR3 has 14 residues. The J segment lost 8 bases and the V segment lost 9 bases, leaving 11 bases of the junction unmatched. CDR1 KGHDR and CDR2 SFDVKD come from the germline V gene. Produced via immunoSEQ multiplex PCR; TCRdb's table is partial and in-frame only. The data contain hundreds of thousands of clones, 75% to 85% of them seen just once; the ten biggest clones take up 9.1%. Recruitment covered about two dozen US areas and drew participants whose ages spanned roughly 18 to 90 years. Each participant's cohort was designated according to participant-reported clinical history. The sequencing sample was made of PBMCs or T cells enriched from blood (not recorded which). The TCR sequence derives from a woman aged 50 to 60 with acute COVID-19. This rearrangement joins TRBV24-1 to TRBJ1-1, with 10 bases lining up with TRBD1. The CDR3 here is CATGGDRGSGEAFF. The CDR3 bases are TGTGCCACCGGCGGGGACAGGGGCTCGGGAGAAGCTTTCTTT.